A single sample is the source of the 21 T cell receptor beta chains below, sequenced in a study of PD-1 blockade in classical Hodgkin lymphoma (dated by TCRdb to about 2020). Libraries came from the immunoSEQ multiplex PCR assay. TCRdb carries this immuneACCESS record with in-frame sequences only. Its versions omit some clonotypes, under half of them owing to an unresolved V gene in the studies checked, with the rest unexplained. In this sample the table shows more than 7,500 clones, 80% to 85% of which occur a single time. Jointly, the top ten make up 9.5% to 13% of the sample. Read against the paper, the sample's time point label means: cycle 1 day 1 (C1D1), immediately before nivolumab initiation. Every trial patient had relapsed following autologous stem cell transplantation, and prior brentuximab vedotin exposure was what differed among cohorts A, B and C. A Miltenyi CD4+ T cell isolation kit was used for magnetic negative selection to purify CD4+ T cells from thawed PBMCs.

Sequences were derived from CD4+ T cells from blood, sampled at baseline. The origin of the receptors is a human donor with classical Hodgkin lymphoma.

This chain uses TRBV6-1 with TRBJ2-1, with D possibly matching TRBD1 (6 bases). The V end lost 8 bases, the J end lost 10 bases, and 6 bases lay between the germline ends. The CDR3 sequence is 9 residues long. The germline V gene encodes CDR1 MNHNS and CDR2 SASEGT. The CDR3: CASGTEQFF. For the CDR3, the DNA is TGTGCCAGCGGGACAGAGCAGTTCTTC.

CDR3 residues: CASSVGGGREHEQFF. The CDR3 DNA follows: TGTGCCAGCAGCGTAGGGGGCGGGAGGGAACATGAGCAGTTCTTC. The chain combines TRBV9 with TRBJ2-1; 9 nucleotides align to TRBD2. The CDR3 spans 15 residues. V shed 0 bases, J shed 8 bases, and the junction held 6 bases outside the gene matches. CDR1 and CDR2 from the germline V gene are SGDLS and YYNGEE.

The gene calls are TRBV6-1 and TRBJ1-2; D uncertain. The germline V and J ends were trimmed by 10 bases and 6 bases, with 18 bases remaining between them. CDR1 and CDR2 from the germline V gene are MNHNS and SASEGT. The CDR3 covers 13 residues. The DNA of the CDR3 is TGTGCCACGCTCCGGACGGAGACCCATGGCTACACCTTC. This translates into CATLRTETHGYTF.

The V and J genes are TRBV19 and TRBJ1-2, with TRBD1 identical over 7 bases. The length of the CDR3 is 12 residues. V gave up 5 bases and J gave up 3 bases; unmatched junction bases: 0. Per germline, CDR1 LNHDA and CDR2 SQIVND (reference sequence). The CDR3 protein is CASSDRDYGYTF. Written as DNA, the CDR3 is TGTGCCAGTAGTGACAGGGACTATGGCTACACCTTC.

This clone was recorded once. The rearrangement joins TRBV27 to TRBJ2-2, with D hard to call. This CDR3 has 12 amino acids. Germline values: CDR1 MNHEY, CDR2 SMNVEV (reference sequence). Trimming pared 5 bases from V and 6 bases from J, leaving 7 bases between. CDR3 region: CASSRSPGELFF. The CDR3 DNA sequence: TGTGCCAGCAGTAGGTCGCCCGGGGAGCTGTTTTTT.

The chain employs TRBV6-1 and TRBJ2-5; D gene unclear. V was trimmed by 2 bases and J by 2 bases, leaving 6 bases between them. The CDR3 covers 13 residues. In germline, CDR1 is MNHNS, CDR2 SASEGT. As DNA, the CDR3 is TGTGCCAGCAGTGAACAAATACAAGAGACCCAGTACTTC. Amino acid sequence: CASSEQIQETQYF.

The chain is built from TRBV19 and TRBJ2-3; D uncertain. V was cut by 1 base and J by 2 bases, with 7 bases left in between. CDR3 size: 14 residues. Germline V gives CDR1 LNHDA, CDR2 SQIVND (reference sequence). The CDR3: CASSIARYTDTQYF. The CDR3 bases are TGTGCCAGTAGTATAGCCAGATACACAGATACGCAGTATTTT.

The rearrangement uses TRBV7-9 and TRBJ1-1; 10 bases agree with TRBD1. Germline trimming cut 1 base from V and 0 bases from J; bases unmatched to any gene: 2. Per the germline V gene, CDR1 is SEHNR and CDR2 is FQNEAQ (reference sequence). The CDR3 loop spans 16 amino acids. CDR3 residues: CASSLVTGGLNTEAFF. CDR3 coding DNA: TGTGCCAGCAGCTTAGTGACAGGGGGCTTGAACACTGAAGCTTTCTTT.

A few counts support this clone. J is TRBJ2-7 and V is TRBV4-1; 8 bases fit TRBD2. The CDR3 extends over 15 amino acids. Germline V gene sequence: CDR1 MGHRA, CDR2 YSYEKL. J was trimmed by 0 bases and V by 4 bases; bases with no gene match: 5. This CDR3 is CASSPTSAGSYEQYF. The CDR3 DNA follows: TGCGCCAGCAGCCCGACTAGCGCGGGCTCCTACGAGCAGTACTTC.

V and J are TRBV28 and TRBJ1-5, with TRBD1 matching over 7 bases. V shed 5 bases, J shed 2 bases, and the junction held 3 bases outside the gene matches. CDR3 length: 14 amino acids. The germline V gene has CDR1 MDHEN and CDR2 SYDVKM. The CDR3 is CASSAGGGNQPQHF. In DNA form, the CDR3 reads TGTGCCAGCAGTGCAGGGGGTGGCAATCAGCCCCAGCATTTT. The full variable domain, completed using reference TRBV28 and TRBJ1-5, is DVKVTQSSRYLVKRTGEKVFLECVQDMDHENMFWYRQDPGLGLRLIYFSYDVKMKEKGDIPEGYSVSREKKERFSLILESASTNQTSMYLCASSAGGGNQPQHFGDGTRLSIL.

J is TRBJ2-7 and V is TRBV5-4; D is uncertain. Germline assignment: CDR1 SGHNT and CDR2 YYREEE (reference sequence). V was trimmed by 2 bases and J by 2 bases, leaving 8 bases between them. This CDR3 is 13 amino acids long. The DNA for the CDR3 is TGTGCCAGCAGCTTAGGAAACCCCTACGAGCAGTACTTC. It yields the protein CASSLGNPYEQYF.

This rearrangement joins TRBV6-6 to TRBJ1-2; D might be TRBD1 (5 bases). Germline CDR1 reads MNHNY; CDR2 reads SVGAGI (reference sequence). Trimming shortened V by 5 bases and J by 5 bases, and 15 bases separated the two germline ends. This CDR3 comprises 14 residues. The CDR3 DNA follows: TGTGCCAGCAGTACCCGCCAGGGAGGGTATGGCTACACCTTC. Its protein is CASSTRQGGYGYTF.

The chain links TRBV27 to TRBJ1-3, with D uncertain. The germline gives CDR1 MNHEY, CDR2 SMNVEV (reference sequence). This CDR3 has 13 residues. The V gene lost 2 bases and the J gene lost 4 bases, with 6 bases spanning the gap. CDR3 protein: CASSLGIGNTIYF. The CDR3 DNA is TGTGCCAGCAGTTTAGGTATCGGAAACACCATATATTTT.

This chain connects TRBV18 to TRBJ2-1, with D perhaps TRBD2 (5 bases). The CDR3 has 14 amino acids. The germline V and J ends were trimmed by 4 bases and 4 bases, with 11 bases remaining between them. Germline assignment: CDR1 KGHSH and CDR2 LQKENI. CDR3 protein: CASSLTDSYNEQFF. The CDR3 region has the DNA TGTGCCAGCTCACTAACGGACTCGTACAATGAGCAGTTCTTC.

Of note for this clone: At one of its ends the junction is not consistent with the germline gene, which may arise from a read error. V usage is TRBV7-9 and J usage is TRBJ1-2; 8 bases align to TRBD1. The V gene's germline CDR1 is SEHNR and CDR2 FQNEAQ (reference sequence). CDR3 size: 11 residues. The CDR3 sequence is CASSLGTGDFF. As DNA, the CDR3 is TGTGCCAGCAGCCTCGGGACAGGAGACTTCTTC.

This chain joins TRBV28 and TRBJ1-3; TRBD1 agrees at 7 bases. The CDR3 is 16 residues long. The germline CDR1 and CDR2 sequences are MDHEN and SYDVKM. The ends lost 6 bases at V and 3 bases at J; junction bases unmatched: 11. The CDR3 loop reads CASSLLGTVNGNTIYF. CDR3 in DNA: TGTGCCAGCAGCCTCCTCGGGACAGTAAATGGAAACACCATATATTTT.

The chain carries TRBV6-1 and TRBJ2-7, with D hard to call. Between the trimmed V and J ends, which lost 1 base and 7 bases, there was a span of 14 bases. Germline V gene lookup returns CDR1 MNHNS and CDR2 SASEGT. This CDR3 region has 14 residues. The CDR3 spells CASSEVGQAGEQYF. Written as DNA, the CDR3 is TGTGCCAGCAGTGAAGTCGGTCAGGCCGGGGAGCAGTACTTC.

The table lists this clone with a few counts. This CDR3 reads CSVVKGAKADTEAFF. The CDR3 DNA reads as TGCAGCGTTGTCAAGGGGGCGAAAGCGGACACTGAAGCTTTCTTT. V is TRBV29-1 and J is TRBJ1-1, with TRBD1 matching 7 bases. CDR3 length: 15 amino acids. Germline values: CDR1 SQVTM, CDR2 ANQGSEA. With 4 bases clipped from V and 3 bases from J, the junction kept 11 bases outside the gene matches.

CDR3 protein: CASSPYWAGANVLTF. As DNA, the CDR3 is TGCGCCAGCAGCCCCTACTGGGCTGGGGCCAACGTCCTGACTTTC. The J gene is TRBJ2-6, the V gene TRBV5-1, with D hard to call. V gave up 4 bases and J gave up 2 bases, with 10 bases separating them. The CDR3 has 15 amino acids. Looked up from germline, CDR1 is SGHRS and CDR2 is YFSETQ.

The V call is TRBV19, the J call TRBJ1-5; 7 bases line up with TRBD1. CDR1 LNHDA and CDR2 SQIVND come from the germline V gene (reference sequence). With V trimmed by 3 bases and J by 6 bases, 5 bases remained unmatched. The CDR3 is 14 residues long. The CDR3 reads CASSIYRGTQPQHF. The CDR3 region has the DNA TGTGCCAGTAGTATCTACAGGGGTACTCAGCCCCAGCATTTT.

The chain is built from TRBV28 and TRBJ2-7, with a tentative D call TRBD2 (7 bases). The CDR3 covers 17 residues. Germline CDR1 and CDR2: MDHEN and SYDVKM. V lost 7 bases to trimming and J lost 0 bases, with 22 bases between them. The CDR3 DNA sequence: TGTGCCAGCACCAAAGGGGGGGCGCGAGCGGACTCCTACGAGCAGTACTTC. Residues: CASTKGGARADSYEQYF.